This T cell receptor (beta chain) was retrieved from a study of beta chain features in type 1 diabetes. Per the germline V gene, CDR1 is SGHNT and CDR2 is YYREEE (reference sequence). Trimming stripped 5 bases from V and 1 base from J, with 8 bases between. This CDR3 has 13 amino acids. Post-sort purity exceeded 95% for all sorted populations. Expressed TCRB transcripts were sequenced because the entire RNA isolate underwent reverse transcription. This table comes from immunoSEQ multiplex PCR, and its TCRdb copy is limited to in-frame clones, with some not included. This sample has roughly 400,000 clones, with over 11% found just once.

The rearrangement uses TRBV5-4 and TRBJ2-3; D call uncertain. The sequenced sample consisted of naive CD4+ T cells from blood. The TCR sequence derives from a man aged 30-40 years in good health. The CDR3 DNA sequence: TGTGCCAGCAGACCCCGGGGCACAGATACGCAGTATTTT. This encodes CASRPRGTDTQYF.